The next 29 T cell receptor beta chains were all read from a single sample in a study of cytomegalovirus exposure and HLA in healthy donors. PCR primers comprised 60 Vbeta and 13 Jbeta primers. Using immunoSEQ multiplex PCR, the repertoire was profiled, and TCRdb retains in-frame clones only, with some absent. The sample includes approximately 77,000 clones. The sequenced sample consisted of PBMCs. These receptors were obtained from a man aged 25 to 45 in good health and CMV-seronegative.

This chain connects TRBV11-3 to TRBJ2-3, with D perhaps matching TRBD2 (6 bases). This CDR3 contains 15 residues. Germline V gene sequence: CDR1 SGHNT, CDR2 YENEEA. The germline V and J ends were trimmed by 7 bases and 2 bases, with 16 bases remaining between them. The DNA of the CDR3 is TGTGCCAGCACTATCGGGCCGGGGGACACAGATACGCAGTATTTT. Encoded protein: CASTIGPGDTDTQYF.

The chain combines TRBV10-3 with TRBJ1-3; a weak D match, TRBD1 (6 bases). The CDR3 runs 16 residues. V dropped 4 bases and J dropped 2 bases, with 15 bases sitting between them. Germline V lookup: CDR1 ENHRY, CDR2 SYGVKD. This CDR3 is CAISAARDITGNTIYF. The CDR3 DNA follows: TGTGCCATCAGTGCCGCCCGGGACATCACTGGAAACACCATATATTTT.

The genes are TRBV1 and TRBJ2-7; the listed D gene, TRBD1, was not tested against the DNA. TRBV1 constitutes a pseudogene. CDR3 length: 15 residues. In DNA, the CDR3 is TGCACCAGCAGCCAAGAATTCTGGCTCGCCTACGAGCAGTACTTC. Its protein is CTSSQEFWLAYEQYF.

This rearrangement joins TRBV6-5 to TRBJ2-2; possibly TRBD1 for D (6 bases). The CDR3 contains 14 residues. The ends were cut back, 6 bases at V and 2 bases at J, with 10 bases in the middle. Germline CDR1 MNHEY, CDR2 SVGAGI. The CDR3 nucleotides read TGTGCCAGCAGGAGGGGGTTAAACACCGGGGAGCTGTTTTTT. Its translation is CASRRGLNTGELFF.

The genes are TRBV7-9 and TRBJ2-4, with 10 bases aligning to TRBD1. Losses at the gene ends were 8 bases for V and 7 bases for J; bases not matched to a gene: 14. Germline loops: CDR1 SEHNR, CDR2 FQNEAQ (reference sequence). This CDR3 spans 16 amino acids. CDR3 loop: CASCDLGGTGENIQYF. CDR3 in DNA: TGTGCCAGCTGTGATCTCGGTGGGACAGGGGAGAACATTCAGTACTTC.

The V call is TRBV9, the J call TRBJ1-2; 7 bases map to TRBD1. Per the germline V gene, CDR1 is SGDLS and CDR2 is YYNGEE. The CDR3 length is 12 residues. The V gene end was trimmed by 3 bases and the J gene end by 7 bases; junction bases not matched to a gene: 3. The CDR3 reads CASSGDRVGYTF. In DNA form, the CDR3 reads TGTGCCAGCAGCGGAGACAGGGTTGGCTACACCTTC.

The V and J genes are TRBV5-1 and TRBJ2-2; D is ambiguous. The CDR3 length is 14 residues. Trimming shortened V by 0 bases and J by 4 bases, and 7 bases separated the two germline ends. Per germline, CDR1 SGHRS and CDR2 YFSETQ. The CDR3 sequence: CASSLGVRTGELFF. The DNA for the CDR3 is TGCGCCAGCAGCTTGGGAGTTCGCACCGGGGAGCTGTTTTTT.

The chain combines TRBV9 with TRBJ2-1; 8 bases fit TRBD2. CDR3 length equals 15 residues. Germline loops: CDR1 SGDLS, CDR2 YYNGEE. The trim removed 1 base at V and 7 bases at J, leaving 7 bases unmatched. The CDR3, as DNA: TGTGCCAGCAGCGTAACTAGCGGACCATCTAATGAGCAGTTCTTC. Its translation is CASSVTSGPSNEQFF.

The chain carries TRBV29-1 and TRBJ1-1; D is unclear. Per germline, CDR1 SQVTM and CDR2 ANQGSEA. This CDR3 has 12 amino acids. V was trimmed by 6 bases and J by 0 bases, leaving 8 bases between them. For the CDR3, the DNA is TGCAGCGTCCGACTTTTGAACACTGAAGCTTTCTTT. This sequence encodes CSVRLLNTEAFF.

J is TRBJ1-2 and V is TRBV6-5; D call uncertain. V shed 6 bases and J shed 4 bases, with 12 bases lying between them. There are 13 residues in the CDR3. Germline CDR1 is MNHEY and CDR2 is SVGAGI. This chain's CDR3 is CASSQAVGYGYTF. In DNA form, the CDR3 reads TGTGCCAGCAGCCAGGCTGTCGGCTATGGCTACACCTTC.

The chain links TRBV27 to TRBJ1-2; tentatively, D is TRBD1 (5 bases). Between the trimmed V and J ends, which lost 6 bases and 2 bases, there was a span of 10 bases. CDR3 length: 13 amino acids. CDR1 is MNHEY, CDR2 SMNVEV, per germline (reference sequence). The CDR3 is CASRGLLNYGYTF. CDR3 nucleotides: TGTGCCAGCAGGGGGCTCCTCAACTATGGCTACACCTTC.

As for this clone: The junction shows a germline mismatch at one end, possibly a read error. This chain links TRBV29-1 with TRBJ1-1, with unresolved D. The germline gives CDR1 SQVTM, CDR2 ANQGSEA. The CDR3 sequence is 13 residues long. The CDR3 DNA reads as TGCAGCGTTGATGACGGGAGGAACACTGCAGCTTTCTTT. Amino acid sequence: CSVDDGRNTAAFF.

The chain has TRBV20-1 and TRBJ1-1, with no clear D. The CDR3 runs 11 residues. In germline, CDR1 is DFQATT, CDR2 SNEGSKA (reference sequence). CDR3 residues: CVVQLNTEAFF. The CDR3 region has the DNA TGCGTCGTACAGCTGAACACTGAAGCTTTCTTT.

The rearrangement links TRBV10-1 to TRBJ2-7; TRBD1 aligns across 9 bases. V gave up 4 bases and J gave up 4 bases; unmatched junction bases: 11. This CDR3 spans 16 amino acids. The germline V gene encodes CDR1 WNHNN and CDR2 SYGVQD (reference sequence). This chain's CDR3 is CASSGWTGESSYEQYF. The CDR3 nucleotides read TGCGCCAGCAGTGGCTGGACAGGGGAAAGTTCGTACGAGCAGTACTTC.

The chain couples TRBV6-1 to TRBJ2-7, with D uncertain. With 1 base removed from V and 5 bases from J, the gap between germline ends came to 15 bases. The CDR3 runs to 15 residues. The germline V gene encodes CDR1 MNHNS and CDR2 SASEGT. The CDR3: CASSEGTNLVHEQYF. In DNA form, the CDR3 reads TGTGCCAGCAGTGAAGGCACAAACCTAGTCCACGAGCAGTACTTC.

This sequence joins TRBV5-1 and TRBJ2-1; TRBD2 is a possible D gene (6 bases). This CDR3 spans 15 amino acids. With 0 bases removed from V and 3 bases from J, the gap between germline ends came to 10 bases. The germline V gene encodes CDR1 SGHRS and CDR2 YFSETQ. As DNA, the CDR3 is TGCGCCAGCAGCTTGGCGAAGGGACTCTACAATGAGCAGTTCTTC. It translates to CASSLAKGLYNEQFF.

J is TRBJ1-5 and V is TRBV2; 11 bases map to TRBD1. CDR3 length: 17 amino acids. Germline trimming cut 5 bases from V and 4 bases from J; bases unmatched to any gene: 10. The germline gives CDR1 SNHLY, CDR2 FYNNEI. The CDR3 nucleotides are TGTGCCAGCAGTCGGGACAGGGGGATCTTTGGTAATCAGCCCCAGCATTTT. Translated, it gives CASSRDRGIFGNQPQHF.

The chain recombines TRBV2 with TRBJ2-2, with 7 nucleotides matching TRBD2. Germline CDR1 SNHLY, CDR2 FYNNEI. The junction had 4 bases not matched to a gene; V was cut back by 2 bases and J by 4 bases. The CDR3 is 15 residues long. The CDR3 DNA reads as TGTGCCAGCAGTGAATTGTCGGGGGGCACCGGGGAGCTGTTTTTT. Its translation: CASSELSGGTGELFF.

J is TRBJ2-3 and V is TRBV18; D may be TRBD2 (7 bases). Germline V gives CDR1 KGHSH, CDR2 LQKENI. V was pared by 2 bases and J by 2 bases, with 11 bases between. The CDR3 consists of 15 residues. CDR3 loop: CASSPGGGPTDTQYF. Here the CDR3 DNA reads TGTGCCAGCTCACCAGGCGGGGGCCCCACAGATACGCAGTATTTT.

The rearrangement joins TRBV29-1 to TRBJ2-1, with a tentative D call TRBD1 (7 bases). This CDR3 has 13 residues. Germline lookup yields CDR1 SQVTM and CDR2 ANQGSEA. V dropped 4 bases and J dropped 6 bases, with 13 bases sitting between them. In DNA form, the CDR3 reads TGCAGCGTTGCAGGGGGGCAGGGCAATGAGCAGTTCTTC. Residues: CSVAGGQGNEQFF.

The chain couples TRBV6-1 to TRBJ2-7; TRBD1 matches 7 bases. Germline V CDR1 and CDR2: MNHNS, SASEGT. This CDR3 has 17 amino acids. V lost 3 bases and J lost 3; bases outside the gene matches: 14. CDR3 amino acids: CASSEEITGEWGYEQYF. CDR3 coding DNA: TGTGCCAGCAGTGAGGAAATAACAGGGGAATGGGGCTACGAGCAGTACTTC.

The gene calls are TRBV7-9 and TRBJ2-5, with 7 bases that match TRBD1. The DNA matches TRBJ2-7 better at its end, which makes the J call doubtful. Germline lookup yields CDR1 SEHNR and CDR2 FQNEAQ (reference sequence). The CDR3 spans 13 residues. The CDR3 sequence is CASSQGQSYEQYF. The DNA of the CDR3 is TGTGCCAGCAGCCAGGGACAGTCGTACGAGCAGTACTTC.

The V gene is TRBV5-1, the J gene TRBJ2-3, with 14 bases aligning to TRBD2. This CDR3 is 16 amino acids long. CDR1 SGHRS and CDR2 YFSETQ come from the germline V gene. Losses at the gene ends were 4 bases for V and 7 bases for J; bases not matched to a gene: 8. CDR3 DNA sequence: TGCGCCAGCAGCATCAGACTAGCGGGGGGGGTGAATACGCAGTATTTT. Its protein is CASSIRLAGGVNTQYF.

The chain is built from TRBV16 and TRBJ2-2, with TRBD1 matching over 7 bases. V shed 0 bases, J shed 5 bases, and the junction held 3 bases outside the gene matches. Germline assignment: CDR1 KGHSY and CDR2 FQNENV. This CDR3 has 15 residues. The CDR3: CASSQSTGSTGELFF. The CDR3 DNA reads as TGTGCCAGCAGCCAATCGACAGGGTCAACCGGGGAGCTGTTTTTT. The variable domain in full, completed from reference TRBV16 and TRBJ2-2, reads GEEVAQTPKHLVRGEGQKAKLYCAPIKGHSYVFWYQQVLKNEFKFLISFQNENVFDETGMPKERFSAKCLPNSPCSLEIQATKLEDSAVYFCASSQSTGSTGELFFGEGSRLTVL.

In nucleotides, the CDR3 is TGTGCCAGCTCACCAGTTCTAGCGTACGGGGAGCTGTTTTTT. Translated: CASSPVLAYGELFF. This rearrangement joins TRBV18 to TRBJ2-2; D is possibly TRBD2 (6 bases). The germline V gene has CDR1 KGHSH and CDR2 LQKENI. V lost 2 bases to trimming and J lost 7 bases, with 11 bases between them. The CDR3 consists of 14 residues.

V gene TRBV5-1 combines with J gene TRBJ1-4; 7 nucleotides align to TRBD1. CDR3 size: 16 residues. J was trimmed by 4 bases and V by 4 bases; bases with no gene match: 10. Per the germline V gene, CDR1 is SGHRS and CDR2 is YFSETQ. The CDR3 region is CASSVGQVVGNEKLFF. The CDR3 nucleotides are TGCGCCAGCAGCGTAGGACAGGTCGTGGGTAATGAAAAACTGTTTTTT. Supplemented by reference TRBV5-1 and TRBJ1-4, the full variable domain reads KAGVTQTPRYLIKTRGQQVTLSCSPISGHRSVSWYQQTPGQGLQFLFEYFSETQRNKGNFPGRFSGRQFSNSRSEMNVSTLELGDSALYLCASSVGQVVGNEKLFFGSGTQLSVL.

The CDR3 loop is CASSQRGDTEAFF. CDR3 DNA: TGCGCCAGCAGCCAACGGGGGGACACTGAAGCTTTCTTT. V gene TRBV5-1 combines with J gene TRBJ1-1, with TRBD1 as a possible D gene (5 bases). The CDR3 is made up of 13 amino acids. Germline-derived CDR1 and CDR2 are SGHRS and YFSETQ. V was pared by 4 bases and J by 3 bases, with 10 bases between.

The rearrangement uses TRBV2 and TRBJ1-4; D call uncertain. Between the trimmed V and J ends, which lost 4 bases and 8 bases, there was a span of 17 bases. There are 15 residues in the CDR3. CDR1 SNHLY and CDR2 FYNNEI come from the germline V gene. The CDR3 DNA reads as TGTGCCAGCAGTGTACCTTCTTACGGGGTCGAAAAACTGTTTTTT. This gives the protein CASSVPSYGVEKLFF.

This chain joins TRBV7-2 and TRBJ1-2, with TRBD1 matching 8 bases. The CDR3 is 16 residues long. Germline loops: CDR1 SGHTA, CDR2 FQGNSA. Trimming at V came to 0 bases and at J to 7 bases, leaving 10 bases not matched to a gene. The CDR3 protein is CASSLAPGQAPSGYTF. In DNA form, the CDR3 reads TGTGCCAGCAGCTTAGCGCCGGGACAGGCCCCTAGTGGCTACACCTTC. Using reference TRBV7-2 and TRBJ1-2 for the parts outside the CDR3, the full variable domain is GAGVSQSPSNKVTEKGKDVELRCDPISGHTALYWYRQSLGQGLEFLIYFQGNSAPDKSGLPSDRFSAERTGGSVSTLTIQRTQQEDSAVYLCASSLAPGQAPSGYTFGSGTRLTVV.